A selection of T cell receptor beta chains follows, all from one sample in a study of OX40 agonist ivuxolimab in advanced cancers. Clones were sequenced by immunoSEQ multiplex PCR, and TCRdb holds only the in-frame ones, with some missing. The sample yields roughly 60,000 clones, about 82% seen once. This sample comprised CD4+ or CD8+ T cells sorted from blood, obtained in a trial of the OX40 agonist ivuxolimab. The receptors originated from an adult with an advanced solid tumor such as melanoma, head and neck, liver or kidney cancer. Both conserved end residues are part of each CDR3. The D gene is left open where the match is weak. The size entry is marked missing in some rows and otherwise reads once, few, many or a size class.

J,D,size,V,DNA,CDR3
TRBJ1-4,TRBD1,-,TRBV29-1,TGCAGCGTCGGGACAGGGTTAAACGAAAAACTGTTTTTT,CSVGTGLNEKLFF
TRBJ2-7,-,-,TRBV7-2,TGTGCCAGCAGCTTGGCACACAGGAGCTCCTACGAGCAGTACTTC,CASSLAHRSSYEQYF
TRBJ1-2,-,-,TRBV27,TGTGCCAGCAGTTTGACTGGGGAGGCCTATGGCTACACCTTC,CASSLTGEAYGYTF
TRBJ1-2,-,-,TRBV7-2,TGTGCCAGCAGTTTCTCTTCGGGACTCCTTGTGGGTGGCTACACCTTC,CASSFSSGLLVGGYTF
TRBJ2-1,-,-,TRBV30,TGTGCCTGGAGCCCTCACTGGGATGAGCAGTTCTTC,CAWSPHWDEQFF
TRBJ1-2,-,-,TRBV4-2,TGTGCCAGCAGCCAAGGAGTGCAGGGGAACTATGGCTACACCTTC,CASSQGVQGNYGYTF
TRBJ1-1,-,-,TRBV27,TGTGCCAGCAGGCTCGGCACTGAAGCTTTCTTT,CASRLGTEAFF
TRBJ1-2,-,-,TRBV5-6,TGTGCCAGCAGCTTAAGAGAGTACGGGGGCTACACCTTC,CASSLREYGGYTF
TRBJ2-3,TRBD2,-,TRBV14,TGTGCCAGCAGCCGCCTAGCGGACCTACTAGGTACGCAGTATTTT,CASSRLADLLGTQYF
TRBJ2-1,-,-,TRBV2,TGTGCCAGCAAGGGCGGTAGCTCCTACAATGAGCAGTTCTTC,CASKGGSSYNEQFF
TRBJ2-5,-,-,TRBV5-1,TGCGCCTCCACCGGGGGCATCGGGGAGACCCAGTACTTC,CASTGGIGETQYF
TRBJ1-2,TRBD1,once,TRBV9,TGTGCCAGCACCAGGGACAGGGGGTATGGCTACACCTTC,CASTRDRGYGYTF
TRBJ1-1,-,-,TRBV7-9,TGTGCCAGCAGCTTAGCGGCGGTCCGCCAAGCTTTCTTT,CASSLAAVRQAFF
TRBJ2-5,TRBD2,-,TRBV29-1,TGCAGCCATGGACTAGCGGCCCAAGAGACCCAGTACTTC,CSHGLAAQETQYF
TRBJ2-4,TRBD1,few,TRBV15,TGTGCCACCAGCAGAACCGGACAGGGGGTTAACATTCAGTACTTC,CATSRTGQGVNIQYF
TRBJ2-2,-,once,TRBV2,TGTGCCAGCAGCTACAACGGGGAGCTGTTTTTT,CASSYNGELFF
TRBJ2-5,-,-,TRBV4-2,TGTGCCAGCAGCCAAGACGGCGGGCGGGGCGAAGAGACCCAGTACTTC,CASSQDGGRGEETQYF